The clone carrying this T cell receptor (beta chain) was observed a handful of times. The antigen is unknown. Between the trimmed V and J ends, which lost 0 bases and 13 bases, there was a span of 15 bases. The CDR3 extends over 14 amino acids. Per the germline V gene, CDR1 is LGHNA and CDR2 is YNFKEQ. This sample was included in a study of CD8+ T cells in alopecia areata. Turning to the study itself: Treated patients swallowed 5 to 10 mg of oral tofacitinib twice daily. After 6 to 18 months of tofacitinib, follow-up continued 6 months off drug. Whole-study results and caveats: Within the top 100, expanded CD8+ clones significantly decreased with tofacitinib, as did scalp clonality. The presence of one nonresponder keeps the tie between baseline CD8+ expansion and response uncertain.

Treatment here: oral pan-JAK inhibitor, 5-10 mg twice daily. RNA was isolated and reverse transcribed to cDNA, the sequencing template. Method: immunoSEQ multiplex PCR; TCRdb's copy keeps in-frame clones and lacks some. The data hold approximately 280,000 clones, with about 62% observed a single time. The sequence derives from a human donor with alopecia areata. The chain joins TRBV4-2 to TRBJ2-2, with unresolved D. Sequences were derived from CD4+ T cells sorted from blood, sampled at week 24, from a patient treated with tofacitinib. The CDR3 DNA sequence: TGTGCCAGCAGCCAAGATGATAGGAACCCCCCGCTGTTTTTT. Translated, it gives CASSQDDRNPPLFF.